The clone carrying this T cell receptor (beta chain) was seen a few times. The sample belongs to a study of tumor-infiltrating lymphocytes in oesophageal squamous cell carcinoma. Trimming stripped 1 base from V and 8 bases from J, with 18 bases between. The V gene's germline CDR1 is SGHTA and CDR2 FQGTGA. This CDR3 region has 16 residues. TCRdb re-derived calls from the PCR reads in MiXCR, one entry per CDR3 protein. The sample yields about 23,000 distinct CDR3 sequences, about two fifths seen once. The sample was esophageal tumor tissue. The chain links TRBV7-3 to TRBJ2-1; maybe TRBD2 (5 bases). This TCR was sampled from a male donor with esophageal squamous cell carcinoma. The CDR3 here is CASSLRASKGWDEQFF. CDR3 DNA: TGTGCCAGCAGCTTAAGAGCTAGCAAGGGTTGGGATGAGCAGTTCTTC. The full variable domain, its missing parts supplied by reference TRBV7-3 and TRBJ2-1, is GAGVSQTPSNKVTEKGKYVELRCDPISGHTALYWYRQSLGQGPEFLIYFQGTGAADDSGLPNDRFFAVRPEGSVSTLKIQRTERGDSAVYLCASSLRASKGWDEQFFGPGTRLTVL.